These 20 T cell receptor beta chains were all obtained from the same sample, sequenced in a study of high-grade serous ovarian cancer treatment subgroups. Tumor samples were obtained before definitive surgery or chemotherapy. Sequencing used immunoSEQ multiplex PCR; TCRdb keeps in-frame clones, though not all of them. The repertoire holds about 16,000 clones, with almost 75% as singletons. Sequences were obtained from tumor tissue. These receptor sequences come from a human donor with high-grade serous ovarian cancer.

This clone has only a few counts. This chain links TRBV5-4 with TRBJ2-1; 9 nucleotides agree with TRBD2. The CDR3 is 15 residues long. CDR1 SGHNT and CDR2 YYREEE come from the germline V gene (reference sequence). Trimming cost V 4 bases and J 6 bases; bases outside gene matches: 8. The CDR3: CASSGMGLAVNEQFF. CDR3 coding DNA: TGTGCCAGCAGCGGTATGGGACTAGCTGTCAATGAGCAGTTCTTC.

The genes are TRBV12-5 and TRBJ2-1; D call uncertain. V was trimmed by 6 bases and J by 3 bases, leaving 6 bases between them. The CDR3 length is 12 residues. CDR1 is LGHNT and CDR2 is FRNRAP in the germline V gene. CDR3 sequence (DNA): TGTGCTAGTGGCCCTGACTACAATGAGCAGTTCTTC. It is translated as CASGPDYNEQFF.

This clone was observed a handful of times. The chain is built from TRBV4-3 and TRBJ1-6; no definite D call. The germline CDR1 and CDR2 sequences are LGHNA and YSLEER. The CDR3 is 15 amino acids. Trimming removed 1 base from V and 6 bases from J, with 10 bases in between. The CDR3 DNA sequence: TGCGCCAGCAGCCAAGTGGGCGGAGTTAATTCACCCCTCCACTTT. This sequence encodes CASSQVGGVNSPLHF.

This clone was observed a single time. The chain employs TRBV15 and TRBJ1-2; tentative D call: TRBD1 (5 bases). The CDR3 is made up of 19 amino acids. Per the germline V gene, CDR1 is LNHNV and CDR2 is YYDKDF (reference sequence). Trimming cost V 2 bases and J 0 bases, with 22 bases left between them. CDR3 coding DNA: TGTGCCACCAGCAGATCCGCTGGGCGGGGGACTTTAGCTAACTATGGCTACACCTTC. It translates to CATSRSAGRGTLANYGYTF.

The V call is TRBV27, the J call TRBJ2-3, with TRBD2 as a possible D gene (5 bases). The germline V and J ends were trimmed by 5 bases and 1 base, with 10 bases remaining between them. This CDR3 comprises 14 residues. Germline assignment: CDR1 MNHEY and CDR2 SMNVEV (reference sequence). The CDR3: CASSRLSGTDTQYF. CDR3 sequence (DNA): TGTGCCAGCAGTCGACTATCCGGCACAGATACGCAGTATTTT.

The genes are TRBV7-8 and TRBJ2-2; 11 nucleotides match TRBD2. The CDR3 is made up of 15 amino acids. Looked up from germline, CDR1 is SGHVS and CDR2 is FQNEAQ. V shed 5 bases, J shed 2 bases, and the junction held 1 base outside the gene matches. The CDR3 is CASSRLAGNTGELFF. CDR3 DNA sequence: TGTGCCAGCAGCCGACTAGCGGGAAACACCGGGGAGCTGTTTTTT.

The chain is built from TRBV11-3 and TRBJ2-7; the D is unclear. The CDR3 runs 11 residues. The V and J ends lost 5 bases and 9 bases respectively, with 11 bases between them. Germline V gene lookup returns CDR1 SGHNT and CDR2 YENEEA. The CDR3 DNA follows: TGTGCCAGCAGCGCAAGAAGTGGGCAGTACTTC. As protein: CASSARSGQYF. The complete variable domain, with remaining parts taken from reference TRBV11-3 and TRBJ2-7, reads EAGVVQSPRYKIIEKKQPVAFWCNPISGHNTLYWYLQNLGQGPELLIRYENEEAVDDSQLPKDRFSAERLKGVDSTLKIQPAELGDSAVYLCASSARSGQYFGPGTRLTVT.

The chain combines TRBV9 with TRBJ2-1; TRBD2 agrees at 7 bases. The CDR3 runs 17 residues. V shed 4 bases, J shed 3 bases, and the junction held 13 bases outside the gene matches. The germline V gene encodes CDR1 SGDLS and CDR2 YYNGEE. The CDR3 nucleotides read TGTGCCAGCAGCCTATTATGGAGGGCTAGCGGCTACAATGAGCAGTTCTTC. This gives the protein CASSLLWRASGYNEQFF. The complete variable domain, with remaining parts taken from reference TRBV9 and TRBJ2-1, reads DSGVTQTPKHLITATGQRVTLRCSPRSGDLSVYWYQQSLDQGLQFLIQYYNGEERAKGNILERFSAQQFPDLHSELNLSSLELGDSALYFCASSLLWRASGYNEQFFGPGTRLTVL.

V gene TRBV12-5 combines with J gene TRBJ2-1, with 14 bases matching TRBD2. Germline-derived CDR1 and CDR2 are LGHNT and FRNRAP. V shed 6 bases and J 6 bases; nucleotides not matched to a gene: 4. The CDR3 length is 15 residues. The DNA of the CDR3 is TGTGCTAGTGGCACCGGGACTAGCGGGGGCAATGAGCAGTTCTTC. It translates to CASGTGTSGGNEQFF.

The rearrangement joins TRBV6-1 to TRBJ2-3, with D perhaps assigned TRBD1 or TRBD2 (7 bases each). The CDR3 length is 15 residues. Trimming shortened V by 6 bases and J by 4 bases, and 17 bases separated the two germline ends. CDR1 MNHNS and CDR2 SASEGT come from the germline V gene. CDR3 residues: CASRSGGSGADTQYF. Here the CDR3 DNA reads TGTGCCAGCAGATCAGGGGGGAGCGGGGCAGATACGCAGTATTTT.

Only a few counts were recorded for this clone. The gene calls are TRBV5-4 and TRBJ2-1; TRBD2 matches 10 bases. From germline, CDR1 is SGHNT and CDR2 YYREEE (reference sequence). This CDR3 comprises 15 residues. V shed 4 bases, J shed 8 bases, and the junction held 9 bases outside the gene matches. The CDR3 nucleotides are TGTGCCAGCAGCACCCCTAGCGGGGGTCTCGATGAGCAGTTCTTC. It specifies CASSTPSGGLDEQFF.

The V and J genes are TRBV5-1 and TRBJ2-3, with D perhaps matching TRBD1 or TRBD2 (7 bases each). The V gene's germline CDR1 is SGHRS and CDR2 YFSETQ. The CDR3 loop spans 19 amino acids. The V and J ends lost 0 bases and 4 bases respectively, with 24 bases between them. The CDR3 sequence is CASSLAPAGGDVRADTQYF. The CDR3 DNA is TGCGCCAGCAGCTTGGCTCCGGCAGGGGGGGATGTTCGGGCAGATACGCAGTATTTT.

V gene TRBV30 combines with J gene TRBJ2-5; D is perhaps TRBD1 or TRBD2 (5 bases each). The J call is in doubt because the DNA end fits TRBJ2-7 better. The CDR3 contains 16 residues. The V gene's germline CDR1 is GTSNPN and CDR2 SVGIG (reference sequence). CDR3 amino acids: CAWEGQAKFGNYEQYF. In DNA form, the CDR3 reads TGTGCCTGGGAGGGGCAGGCGAAGTTTGGAAACTACGAGCAGTACTTC.

The J gene is TRBJ1-1, the V gene TRBV21-1; the table's D call TRBD1 went unverified against the DNA. TRBV21-1 is a known pseudogene. The CDR3 covers 15 residues. This chain's CDR3 is CASSNYRGRGTEAFF. CDR3 nucleotides: TGTGCCAGCAGCAACTACAGGGGCCGGGGCACTGAAGCTTTCTTT.

The chain employs TRBV11-3 and TRBJ1-1; tentatively, D is TRBD1 (6 bases). Trimming cost V 6 bases and J 0 bases, with 11 bases left between them. The germline CDR1 and CDR2 sequences are SGHNT and YENEEA. There are 14 residues in the CDR3. The CDR3 coding sequence is TGTGCCAGCAGTCGAGGGGGATTGAACACTGAAGCTTTCTTT. Encoded protein: CASSRGGLNTEAFF.

The table lists this clone with a few counts. V usage is TRBV19 and J usage is TRBJ1-1; D not certain. This CDR3 comprises 14 residues. The V gene lost 11 bases and the J gene lost 1 base, with 17 bases spanning the gap. CDR1 and CDR2 (germline): LNHDA, SQIVND (reference sequence). CDR3: CACSRSASNTEAFF. CDR3 nucleotides: TGTGCCTGCTCGCGATCAGCGTCGAACACTGAAGCTTTCTTT.

The chain couples TRBV6-5 to TRBJ2-7, with D maybe TRBD1 (5 bases). The V end lost 5 bases, the J end lost 5 bases, and 16 bases lay between the germline ends. Germline assignment: CDR1 MNHEY and CDR2 SVGAGI. CDR3 length: 14 residues. The CDR3 region is CASSEFDGAHEQYF. CDR3 in DNA: TGTGCCAGCAGTGAATTTGATGGGGCCCACGAGCAGTACTTC.

The CDR3 DNA reads TGTGCCAGCAGAAGGGATGTAGGGGTCGAGCAGTACTTC. The encoded protein is CASRRDVGVEQYF. The chain carries TRBV28 and TRBJ2-7, with a possible D match to TRBD1 (5 bases). Germline lookup yields CDR1 MDHEN and CDR2 SYDVKM. The ends were cut back, 6 bases at V and 6 bases at J, with 15 bases in the middle. The CDR3 extends over 13 amino acids.

V and J are TRBV29-1 and TRBJ1-2; weak D call: TRBD1 (5 bases). Germline V gives CDR1 SQVTM, CDR2 ANQGSEA. V shed 4 bases and J shed 8 bases, with 11 bases lying between them. The CDR3 is made up of 11 amino acids. Here the CDR3 DNA reads TGCAGCGTTGGACAGTCGGCCGGCTACACCTTC. Encoded protein: CSVGQSAGYTF.

The chain uses TRBV28 and TRBJ1-1; D uncertain. V was cut by 2 bases and J by 6 bases, with 10 bases left in between. CDR1 and CDR2 (germline): MDHEN, SYDVKM. This CDR3 contains 13 residues. Written as DNA, the CDR3 is TGTGCCAGCAGTTTAGTTGCACTGCCTGAAGCTTTCTTT. It specifies CASSLVALPEAFF.